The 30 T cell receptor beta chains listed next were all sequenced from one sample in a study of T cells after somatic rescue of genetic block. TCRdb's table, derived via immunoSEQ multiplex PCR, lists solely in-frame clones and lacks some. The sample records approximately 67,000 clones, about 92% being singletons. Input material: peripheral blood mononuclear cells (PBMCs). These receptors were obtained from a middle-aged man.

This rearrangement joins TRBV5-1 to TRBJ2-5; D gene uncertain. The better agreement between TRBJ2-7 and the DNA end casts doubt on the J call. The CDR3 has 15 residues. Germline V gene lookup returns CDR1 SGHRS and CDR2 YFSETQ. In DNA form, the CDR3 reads TGCGCCAGCAGCTCCGGGCCCTCATCTAAATACGAGCAGTACTTC. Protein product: CASSSGPSSKYEQYF.

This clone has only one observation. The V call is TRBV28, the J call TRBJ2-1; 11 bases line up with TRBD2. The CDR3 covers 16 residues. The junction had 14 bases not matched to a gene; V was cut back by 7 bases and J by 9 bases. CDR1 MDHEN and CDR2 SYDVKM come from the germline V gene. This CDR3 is CASTRPRPSGRFEQFF. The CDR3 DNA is TGTGCCAGCACACGACCGCGACCTAGCGGGAGGTTTGAGCAGTTCTTC. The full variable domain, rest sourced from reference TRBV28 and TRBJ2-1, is DVKVTQSSRYLVKRTGEKVFLECVQDMDHENMFWYRQDPGLGLRLIYFSYDVKMKEKGDIPEGYSVSREKKERFSLILESASTNQTSMYLCASTRPRPSGRFEQFFGPGTRLTVL.

The CDR3 nucleotides read TGTGCCAGCAGCTTGGGTAGTTACCAGCCCCAGCATTTT. It translates to CASSLGSYQPQHF. V is TRBV5-6 and J is TRBJ1-5; D remains ambiguous. This CDR3 is built from 13 residues. Germline assignment: CDR1 SGHDT and CDR2 YYEEEE. V lost 0 bases and J lost 7, with 8 bases in between.

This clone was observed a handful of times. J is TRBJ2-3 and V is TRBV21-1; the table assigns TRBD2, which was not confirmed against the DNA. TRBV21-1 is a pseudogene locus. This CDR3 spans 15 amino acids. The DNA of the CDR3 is TGTGCCAGCAGCAAAGGGCGGGAGGGAACGGATACGCAGTATTTT. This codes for CASSKGREGTDTQYF.

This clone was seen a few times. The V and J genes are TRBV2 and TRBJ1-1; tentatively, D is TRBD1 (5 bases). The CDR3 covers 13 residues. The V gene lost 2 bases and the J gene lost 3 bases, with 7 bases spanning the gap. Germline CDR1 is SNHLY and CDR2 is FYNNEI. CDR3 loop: CASSEWGYTEAFF. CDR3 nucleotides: TGTGCCAGCAGTGAATGGGGGTACACTGAAGCTTTCTTT.

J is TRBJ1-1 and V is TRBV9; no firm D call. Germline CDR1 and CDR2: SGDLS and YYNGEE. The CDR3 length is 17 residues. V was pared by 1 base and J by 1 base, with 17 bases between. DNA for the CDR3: TGTGCCAGCAGCGTAAATGTGGAGGGAATGGGGAACACTGAAGCTTTCTTT. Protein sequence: CASSVNVEGMGNTEAFF.

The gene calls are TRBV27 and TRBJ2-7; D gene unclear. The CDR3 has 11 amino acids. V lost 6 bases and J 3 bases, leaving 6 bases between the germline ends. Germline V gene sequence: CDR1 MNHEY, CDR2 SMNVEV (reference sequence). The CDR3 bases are TGTGCCAGCAGGTCTCTCTACGAGCAGTACTTC. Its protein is CASRSLYEQYF.

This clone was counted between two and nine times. For the CDR3, the DNA is TGTGCCAGTAGAGACAGTCTGATCTACGAGCAGTACTTC. Translated, it gives CASRDSLIYEQYF. The chain joins TRBV19 to TRBJ2-7; D is possibly TRBD1 (5 bases). The V end was cut by 6 bases, the J end by 3 bases, with 12 bases between. The germline gives CDR1 LNHDA, CDR2 SQIVND (reference sequence). The CDR3 runs 13 residues.

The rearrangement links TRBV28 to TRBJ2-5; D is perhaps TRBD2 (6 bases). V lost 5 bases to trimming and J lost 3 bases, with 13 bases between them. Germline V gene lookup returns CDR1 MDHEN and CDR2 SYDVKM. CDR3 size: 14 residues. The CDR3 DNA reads TGTGCCAGCAGTGGATCGGGGGTTAAAGAGACCCAGTACTTC. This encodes CASSGSGVKETQYF.

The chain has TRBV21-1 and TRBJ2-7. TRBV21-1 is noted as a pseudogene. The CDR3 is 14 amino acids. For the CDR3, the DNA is TGTGCCAGCAGCAAAGGGGGAATAGGATACGAGCAGTACTTC. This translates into CASSKGGIGYEQYF.

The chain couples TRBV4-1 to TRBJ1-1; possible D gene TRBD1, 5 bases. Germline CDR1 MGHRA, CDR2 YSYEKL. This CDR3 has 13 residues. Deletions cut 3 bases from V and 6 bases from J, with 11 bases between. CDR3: CASSQGVNAEAFF. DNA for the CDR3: TGCGCCAGCAGCCAGGGGGTTAACGCTGAAGCTTTCTTT.

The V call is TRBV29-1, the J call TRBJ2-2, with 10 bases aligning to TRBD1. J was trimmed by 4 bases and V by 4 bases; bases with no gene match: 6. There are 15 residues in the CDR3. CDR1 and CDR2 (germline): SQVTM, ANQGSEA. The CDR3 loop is CSVAPTGGVTGELFF. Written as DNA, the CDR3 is TGCAGCGTTGCCCCGACAGGGGGCGTCACCGGGGAGCTGTTTTTT.

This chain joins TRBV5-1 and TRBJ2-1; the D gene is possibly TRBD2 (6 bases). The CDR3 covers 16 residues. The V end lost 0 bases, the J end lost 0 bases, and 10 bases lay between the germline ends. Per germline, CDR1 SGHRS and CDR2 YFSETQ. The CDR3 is CASSLAGVSSYNEQFF. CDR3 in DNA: TGCGCCAGCAGCTTGGCGGGGGTTAGCTCCTACAATGAGCAGTTCTTC.

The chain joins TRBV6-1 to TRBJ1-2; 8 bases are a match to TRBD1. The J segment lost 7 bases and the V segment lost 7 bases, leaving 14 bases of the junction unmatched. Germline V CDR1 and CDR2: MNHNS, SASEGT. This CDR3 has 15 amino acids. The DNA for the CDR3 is TGTGCCAGCAAACTGATCCAGGGGGCTTACTCTGGCTACACCTTC. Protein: CASKLIQGAYSGYTF.

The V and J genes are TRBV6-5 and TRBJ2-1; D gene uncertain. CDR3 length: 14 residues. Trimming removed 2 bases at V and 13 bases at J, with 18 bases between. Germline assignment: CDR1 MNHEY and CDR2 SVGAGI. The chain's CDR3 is CASSYLASYGFQFF. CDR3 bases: TGTGCCAGCAGTTACCTCGCTTCCTACGGGTTCCAGTTCTTC.

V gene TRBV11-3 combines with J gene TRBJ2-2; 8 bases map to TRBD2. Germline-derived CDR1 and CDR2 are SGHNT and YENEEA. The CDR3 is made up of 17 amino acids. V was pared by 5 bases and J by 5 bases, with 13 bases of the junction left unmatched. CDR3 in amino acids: CASSPSGGLEATGELFF. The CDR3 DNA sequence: TGTGCCAGCAGCCCTAGTGGGGGACTAGAAGCGACCGGGGAGCTGTTTTTT. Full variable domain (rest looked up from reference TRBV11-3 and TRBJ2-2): EAGVVQSPRYKIIEKKQPVAFWCNPISGHNTLYWYLQNLGQGPELLIRYENEEAVDDSQLPKDRFSAERLKGVDSTLKIQPAELGDSAVYLCASSPSGGLEATGELFFGEGSRLTVL.

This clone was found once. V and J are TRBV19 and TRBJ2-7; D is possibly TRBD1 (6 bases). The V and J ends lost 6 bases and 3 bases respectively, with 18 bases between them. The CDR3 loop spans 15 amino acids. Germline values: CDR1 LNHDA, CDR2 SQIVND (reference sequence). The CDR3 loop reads CASSLRDTPSYEQYF. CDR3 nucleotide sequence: TGTGCCAGTAGCCTTCGGGACACCCCCAGCTACGAGCAGTACTTC. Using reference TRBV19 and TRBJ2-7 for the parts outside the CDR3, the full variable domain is DGGITQSPKYLFRKEGQNVTLSCEQNLNHDAMYWYRQDPGQGLRLIYYSQIVNDFQKGDIAEGYSVSREKKESFPLTVTSAQKNPTAFYLCASSLRDTPSYEQYFGPGTRLTVT.

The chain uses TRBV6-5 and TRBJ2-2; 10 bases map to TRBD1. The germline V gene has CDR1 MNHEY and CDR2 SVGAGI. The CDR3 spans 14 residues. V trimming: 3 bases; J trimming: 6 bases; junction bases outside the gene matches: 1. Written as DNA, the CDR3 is TGTGCCAGCAGTTATGACAGGGGGCCCGGGGAGCTGTTTTTT. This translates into CASSYDRGPGELFF.

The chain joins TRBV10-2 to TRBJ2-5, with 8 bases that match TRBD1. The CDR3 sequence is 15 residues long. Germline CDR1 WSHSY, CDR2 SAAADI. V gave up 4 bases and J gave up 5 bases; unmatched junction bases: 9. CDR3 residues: CASSAPTGVGETQYF. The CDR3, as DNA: TGCGCCAGCAGTGCCCCGACAGGGGTTGGGGAGACCCAGTACTTC.

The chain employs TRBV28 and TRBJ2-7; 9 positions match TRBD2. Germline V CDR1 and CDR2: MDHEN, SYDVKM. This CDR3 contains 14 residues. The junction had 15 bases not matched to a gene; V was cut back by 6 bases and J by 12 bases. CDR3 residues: CASSKDQTGTSSYF. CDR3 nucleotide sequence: TGTGCCAGCAGCAAAGACCAAACCGGGACTAGCTCGTACTTC.

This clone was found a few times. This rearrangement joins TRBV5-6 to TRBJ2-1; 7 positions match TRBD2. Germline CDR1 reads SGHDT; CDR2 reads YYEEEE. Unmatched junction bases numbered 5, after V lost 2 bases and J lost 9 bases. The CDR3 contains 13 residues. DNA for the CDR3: TGTGCCAGCAGCTTTGGGGGGGTGGCTGAGCAGTTCTTC. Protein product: CASSFGGVAEQFF. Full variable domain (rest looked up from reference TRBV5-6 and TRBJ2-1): DAGVTQSPTHLIKTRGQQVTLRCSPKSGHDTVSWYQQALGQGPQFIFQYYEEEERQRGNFPDRFSGHQFPNYSSELNVNALLLGDSALYLCASSFGGVAEQFFGPGTRLTVL.

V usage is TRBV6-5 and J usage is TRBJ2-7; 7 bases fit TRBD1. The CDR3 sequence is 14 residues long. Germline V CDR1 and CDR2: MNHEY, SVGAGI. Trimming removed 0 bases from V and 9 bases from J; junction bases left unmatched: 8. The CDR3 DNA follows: TGTGCCAGCAGTTACTCGAAGGGGGCTGGGGGGCAGTACTTC. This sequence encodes CASSYSKGAGGQYF.

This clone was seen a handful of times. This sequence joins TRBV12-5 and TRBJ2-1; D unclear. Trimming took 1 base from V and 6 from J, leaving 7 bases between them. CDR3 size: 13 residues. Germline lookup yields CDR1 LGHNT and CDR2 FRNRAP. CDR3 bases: TGTGCTAGTGGTTTGGCAACCAGCAATGAGCAGTTCTTC. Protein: CASGLATSNEQFF.

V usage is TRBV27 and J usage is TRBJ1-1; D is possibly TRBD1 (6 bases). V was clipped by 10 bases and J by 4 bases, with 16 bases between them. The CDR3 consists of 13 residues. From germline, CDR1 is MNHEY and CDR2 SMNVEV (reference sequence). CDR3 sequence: CATKAADSTEAFF. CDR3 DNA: TGTGCCACCAAAGCAGCGGACAGCACTGAAGCTTTCTTT.

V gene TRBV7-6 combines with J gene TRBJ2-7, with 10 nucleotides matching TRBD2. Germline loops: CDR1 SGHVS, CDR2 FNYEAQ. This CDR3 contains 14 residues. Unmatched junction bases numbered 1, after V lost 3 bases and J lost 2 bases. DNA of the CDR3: TGTGCCAGCAGCTTGAGCGGGGGGGCCTACGAGCAGTACTTC. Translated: CASSLSGGAYEQYF.

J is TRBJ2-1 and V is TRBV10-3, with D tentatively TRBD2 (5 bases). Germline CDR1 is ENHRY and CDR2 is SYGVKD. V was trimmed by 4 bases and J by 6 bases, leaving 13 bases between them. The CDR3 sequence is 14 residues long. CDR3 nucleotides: TGTGCCATCAGTGTTGTAGCGCTACTCAATGAGCAGTTCTTC. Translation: CAISVVALLNEQFF.

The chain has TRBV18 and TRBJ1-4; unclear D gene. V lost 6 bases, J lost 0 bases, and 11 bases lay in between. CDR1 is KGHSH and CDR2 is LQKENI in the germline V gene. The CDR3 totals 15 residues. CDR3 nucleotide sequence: TGTGCCAGCTCCAGGAGTCCGGCAACTAATGAAAAACTGTTTTTT. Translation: CASSRSPATNEKLFF.

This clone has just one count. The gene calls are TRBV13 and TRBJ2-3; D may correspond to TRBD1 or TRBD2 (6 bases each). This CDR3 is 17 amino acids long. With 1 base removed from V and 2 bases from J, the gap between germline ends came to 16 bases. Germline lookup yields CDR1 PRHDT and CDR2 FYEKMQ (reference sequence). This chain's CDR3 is CASSLESGGGLTDTQYF. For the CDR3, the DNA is TGTGCCAGCAGCTTAGAGTCCGGAGGGGGTCTCACAGATACGCAGTATTTT.

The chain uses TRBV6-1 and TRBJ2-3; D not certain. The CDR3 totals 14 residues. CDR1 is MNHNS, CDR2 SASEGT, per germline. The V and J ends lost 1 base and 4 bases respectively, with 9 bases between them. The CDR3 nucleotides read TGTGCCAGCAGTGAAGGGTTTGGGTCAGATACGCAGTATTTT. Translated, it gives CASSEGFGSDTQYF.

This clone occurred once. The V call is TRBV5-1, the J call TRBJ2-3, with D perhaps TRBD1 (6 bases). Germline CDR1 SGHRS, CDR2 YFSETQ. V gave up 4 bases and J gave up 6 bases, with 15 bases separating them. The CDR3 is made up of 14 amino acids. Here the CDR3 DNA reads TGCGCCAGCAGCCCGGCTCTCAGGGGCGATACGCAGTATTTT. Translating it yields CASSPALRGDTQYF.